The entry below gives a single T cell receptor (beta chain) sequence along with its context. No antigen is known for it. A multiplex PCR was run with 60 Vbeta primers and 13 Jbeta primers. Generated by immunoSEQ multiplex PCR, the TCRdb table keeps only in-frame clones and is missing some. The sample lists about 160,000 clones; around 77% were seen once. The record originates from a study of cytomegalovirus exposure and HLA in healthy donors. General study results and limits: The investigators catalogued under 200 TCR beta chains as cytomegalovirus-associated. Among donors in an Asian-associated ancestry cluster, a later analysis reportedly found fewer N-insertions than the approximately 700-donor mean.

The ends were cut back, 4 bases at V and 3 bases at J, with 15 bases in the middle. The CDR3 runs 16 residues. Germline V CDR1 and CDR2: LGHNA, YSLEER. Material for sequencing was PBMCs. The chain joins TRBV4-3 to TRBJ1-4; tentative D call: TRBD1 (6 bases). The TCR sequence derives from a man aged 45-60 years in good health and CMV-seropositive. The CDR3 is CASSPQGFEANEKLFF. The CDR3 coding sequence is TGCGCCAGCAGCCCACAGGGATTTGAGGCTAATGAAAAACTGTTTTTT.